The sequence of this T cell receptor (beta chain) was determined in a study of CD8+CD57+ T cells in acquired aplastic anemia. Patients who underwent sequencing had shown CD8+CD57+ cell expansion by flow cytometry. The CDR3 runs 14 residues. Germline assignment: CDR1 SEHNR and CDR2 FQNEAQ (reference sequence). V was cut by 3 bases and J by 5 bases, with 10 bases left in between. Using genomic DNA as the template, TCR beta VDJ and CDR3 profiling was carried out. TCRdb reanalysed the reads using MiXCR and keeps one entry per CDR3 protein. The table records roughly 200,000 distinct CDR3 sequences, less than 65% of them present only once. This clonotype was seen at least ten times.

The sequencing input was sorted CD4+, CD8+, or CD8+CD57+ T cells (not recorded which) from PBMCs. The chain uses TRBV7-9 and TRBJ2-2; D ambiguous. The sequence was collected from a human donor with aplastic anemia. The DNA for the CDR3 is TGTGCCAGCAGCTTTCGACTGGCTACCGGGGAGCTGTTTTTT. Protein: CASSFRLATGELFF.